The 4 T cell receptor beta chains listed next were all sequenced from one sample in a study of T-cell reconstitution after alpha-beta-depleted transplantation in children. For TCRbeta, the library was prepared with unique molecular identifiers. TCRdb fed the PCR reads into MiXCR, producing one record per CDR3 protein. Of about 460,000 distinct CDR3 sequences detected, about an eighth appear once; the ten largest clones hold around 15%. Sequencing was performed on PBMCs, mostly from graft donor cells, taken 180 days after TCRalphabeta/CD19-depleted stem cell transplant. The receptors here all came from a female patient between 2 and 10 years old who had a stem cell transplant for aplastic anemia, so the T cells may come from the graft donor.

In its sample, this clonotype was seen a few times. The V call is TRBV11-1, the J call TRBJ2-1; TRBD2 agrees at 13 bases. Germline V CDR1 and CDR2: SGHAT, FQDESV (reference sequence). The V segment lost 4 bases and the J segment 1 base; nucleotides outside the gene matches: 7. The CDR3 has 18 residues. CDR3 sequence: CASSSRTSGRESYNEQFF. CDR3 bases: TGTGCCAGCAGCTCACGGACTAGCGGGAGAGAATCCTACAATGAGCAGTTCTTC.

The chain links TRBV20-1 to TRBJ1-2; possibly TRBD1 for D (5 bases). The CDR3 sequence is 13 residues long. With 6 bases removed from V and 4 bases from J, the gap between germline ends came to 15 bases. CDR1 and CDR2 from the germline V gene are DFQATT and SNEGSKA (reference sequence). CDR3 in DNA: TGCAGTGCCCTAAACAGGATCAGCTATGGCTACACCTTC. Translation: CSALNRISYGYTF.

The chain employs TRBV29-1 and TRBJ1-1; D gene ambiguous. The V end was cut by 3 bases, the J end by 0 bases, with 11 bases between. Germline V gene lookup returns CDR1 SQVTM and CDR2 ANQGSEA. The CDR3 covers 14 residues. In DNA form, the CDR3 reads TGCAGCGTTGAGATGGGCCGGTTGAACACTGAAGCTTTCTTT. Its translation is CSVEMGRLNTEAFF.

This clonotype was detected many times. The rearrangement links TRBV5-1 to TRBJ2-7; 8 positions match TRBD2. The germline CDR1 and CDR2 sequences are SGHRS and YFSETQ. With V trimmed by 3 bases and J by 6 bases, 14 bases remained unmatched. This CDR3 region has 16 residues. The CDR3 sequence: CASSWGRAGEVAEQYF. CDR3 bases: TGCGCCAGCAGCTGGGGAAGAGCGGGAGAGGTTGCCGAGCAGTACTTC. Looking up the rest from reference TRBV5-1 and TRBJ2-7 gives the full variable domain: KAGVTQTPRYLIKTRGQQVTLSCSPISGHRSVSWYQQTPGQGLQFLFEYFSETQRNKGNFPGRFSGRQFSNSRSEMNVSTLELGDSALYLCASSWGRAGEVAEQYFGPGTRLTVT.